A selection of T cell receptor beta chains follows, all from one sample in a study of shared clonotypes between healthy human individuals. Some clones are missing from TCRdb's copy, which holds only in-frame ones; the method was immunoSEQ multiplex PCR. The data show a few million clones, approximately 94% seen once. The material sequenced was naive CD4+ T cells sorted from blood. The receptors originated from a man between 18 and 35 years old in good health. Each CDR3 is given with its conserved first and last residue.

CDR3 length	V gene	J gene	CDR3 protein
12	TRBV11-2	TRBJ2-7	CASSTHAYEQYF
19	TRBV19	TRBJ1-4	CASTFWGPSGPATNEKLFF
17	TRBV4-1	TRBJ2-1	CASSQGSGSFKYNEQFF
14	TRBV4-2	TRBJ2-7	CASSQEMAGVGQYF
16	TRBV5-1	TRBJ2-3	CASSTGTSGSTDTQYF
14	TRBV7-2	TRBJ1-1	CASSPSSGATEAFF
15	TRBV15	TRBJ2-1	CATSRENLQGSEQFF
16	TRBV2	TRBJ2-5	CASSGSGGHPQETQYF
16	TRBV5-1	TRBJ2-7	CASSLLASGGADEQYF
14	TRBV6-6	TRBJ1-1	CASSLRQAGTEAFF
13	TRBV10-3	TRBJ2-7	CAISESSAYEQYF
13	TRBV6-1	TRBJ1-5	CASRTGGNQPQHF
12	TRBV14	TRBJ2-7	CASSQSEAGQYF
14	TRBV6-1	TRBJ2-3	CASSEAYRSDTQYF
16	TRBV5-4	TRBJ2-5	CASSRRLAGAQETQYF
15	TRBV10-3	TRBJ2-1	CAISDLAGGPYEQFF
12	TRBV2	TRBJ1-2	CASRSRNYGYTF
13	TRBV28	TRBJ2-3	CATHAGGTDTQYF
14	TRBV7-9	TRBJ2-1	CASSLGTGVNEQFF
14	TRBV15	TRBJ1-2	CATSGQGAVNGYTF
18	TRBV30	TRBJ1-4	CAWSPHRGDYATNEKLFF
14	TRBV4-1	TRBJ1-1	CASSQQQGYTEAFF
11	TRBV5-1	TRBJ1-1	CASSSGLRAFF
15	TRBV5-1	TRBJ2-3	CASSSVLSSTDTQYF
15	TRBV30	TRBJ1-2	CAWSVRRDSPYGYTF
13	TRBV19	TRBJ2-7	CASSIEAGYEQYF